This passage covers 15 T cell receptor beta chains from one sample sequenced in a study of T cell responses to AZD1222 COVID-19 vaccine. Repertoires were generated with immunoSEQ multiplex PCR, while TCRdb's copy carries only in-frame clones and drops some. Of about 160,000 clones detected, 80% to 95% appear once; the ten largest clones hold about 3.3%. This specimen was peripheral blood, taken 28 days after the second AZD1222 dose. Receptor source: an adult who received the AZD1222 COVID-19 vaccine.

The J gene is TRBJ1-2, the V gene TRBV9, with D uncertain. The CDR3 extends over 19 amino acids. In germline, CDR1 is SGDLS, CDR2 YYNGEE. Trimming stripped 4 bases from V and 3 bases from J, with 28 bases between. CDR3 bases: TGTGCCAGCAGCCCGTCCCTTGGGCAGGTCGATTCGAGGTACTATGGCTACACCTTC. The encoded protein is CASSPSLGQVDSRYYGYTF.

This clone was observed a single time. The V gene is TRBV10-2, the J gene TRBJ2-3; 7 positions match TRBD2. The length of the CDR3 is 14 residues. Germline trimming cut 3 bases from V and 4 bases from J; bases unmatched to any gene: 4. The germline gives CDR1 WSHSY, CDR2 SAAADI. This CDR3 is CASSDPGGPDTQYF. CDR3 DNA: TGCGCCAGCAGTGACCCGGGGGGTCCAGATACGCAGTATTTT.

The genes are TRBV30 and TRBJ2-7; no reliable D call. The CDR3 sequence is 11 residues long. V was pared by 5 bases and J by 1 base, with 6 bases between. CDR1 is GTSNPN, CDR2 SVGIG, per germline (reference sequence). The CDR3 loop is CAWGRSYEQYF. CDR3 DNA sequence: TGTGCCTGGGGACGATCCTACGAGCAGTACTTC.

This chain links TRBV19 with TRBJ2-3, with D perhaps matching TRBD2 (5 bases). This CDR3 comprises 11 residues. V was cut by 8 bases and J by 2 bases, with 5 bases left in between. The V gene's germline CDR1 is LNHDA and CDR2 SQIVND (reference sequence). The chain's CDR3 is CASGLTDTQYF. The CDR3 DNA reads TGTGCCAGTGGACTCACAGATACGCAGTATTTT. The full variable domain, its missing parts supplied by reference TRBV19 and TRBJ2-3, is DGGITQSPKYLFRKEGQNVTLSCEQNLNHDAMYWYRQDPGQGLRLIYYSQIVNDFQKGDIAEGYSVSREKKESFPLTVTSAQKNPTAFYLCASGLTDTQYFGPGTRLTVL.

The chain has TRBV28 and TRBJ1-1; the D gene is possibly TRBD1 (5 bases). V was cut by 7 bases and J by 6 bases, with 21 bases left in between. CDR1 and CDR2 (germline): MDHEN, SYDVKM. The CDR3 extends over 15 amino acids. In nucleotides, the CDR3 is TGTGCCAGCACCCCAGAGTGGGGCAGGCGGGCTGAAGCTTTCTTT. Its translation: CASTPEWGRRAEAFF.

V gene TRBV14 combines with J gene TRBJ1-6, with TRBD1 as a possible D gene (5 bases). This CDR3 has 14 residues. Germline CDR1 reads SGHDN; CDR2 reads FVKESK. Trimming cost V 5 bases and J 3 bases, with 8 bases left between them. CDR3 in amino acids: CASSWGGYNSPLHF. The CDR3 bases are TGTGCCAGCAGCTGGGGCGGCTATAATTCACCCCTCCACTTT.

The chain uses TRBV12-3 or TRBV12-4 and TRBJ1-1; D gene uncertain. Trimming took 4 bases from V and 0 from J, leaving 6 bases between them. The CDR3 runs 13 residues. Here the CDR3 reads CASSSPMNTEAFF. The CDR3 DNA is TGTGCCAGCAGTTCCCCGATGAACACTGAAGCTTTCTTT.

The V and J genes are TRBV7-2 and TRBJ1-1; D unresolved. V lost 1 base and J 0 bases, leaving 3 bases between the germline ends. CDR3 length: 13 residues. Germline assignment: CDR1 SGHTA and CDR2 FQGNSA. CDR3 sequence: CASSLDLNTEAFF. DNA for the CDR3: TGTGCCAGCAGCTTAGACTTGAACACTGAAGCTTTCTTT.

The CDR3 loop is CASSLGPLEYSPYEQYF. The CDR3 DNA is TGTGCCAGCAGCTTAGGACCCCTTGAGTATTCGCCCTACGAGCAGTACTTC. This chain uses TRBV7-2 with TRBJ2-7; the D is unclear. Germline V gene data show CDR1 as SGHTA and CDR2 as FQGNSA. The CDR3 runs 17 residues. V was shortened by 1 base and J by 2 bases, with 18 bases between the two germline ends.

The chain links TRBV18 to TRBJ1-5; 7 bases match TRBD1. V was pared by 1 base and J by 2 bases, with 2 bases of the junction left unmatched. The CDR3 runs to 15 residues. Germline loops: CDR1 KGHSH, CDR2 LQKENI. CDR3 DNA sequence: TGTGCCAGCTCACCACAAGGGGGCGGCAATCAGCCCCAGCATTTT. Its translation: CASSPQGGGNQPQHF.

V is TRBV5-8 and J is TRBJ1-5; unclear D gene. Germline values: CDR1 SGHTS, CDR2 YDEGEE. CDR3 size: 15 residues. Trimming took 2 bases from V and 1 from J, leaving 10 bases between them. The CDR3 loop reads CASSFMTRSNQPQHF. CDR3 coding DNA: TGTGCCAGCAGCTTCATGACTCGGAGCAATCAGCCCCAGCATTTT. The variable domain in full, with the rest retrieved from reference TRBV5-8 and TRBJ1-5, is EAGVTQSPTHLIKTRGQQATLRCSPISGHTSVYWYQQALGLGLQFLLWYDEGEERNRGNFPPRFSGRQFPNYSSELNVNALELEDSALYLCASSFMTRSNQPQHFGDGTRLSIL.

The chain recombines TRBV7-9 with TRBJ1-1; D unclear. Germline CDR1 SEHNR, CDR2 FQNEAQ (reference sequence). The CDR3 covers 14 residues. V was pared by 3 bases and J by 0 bases, with 8 bases between. The chain's CDR3 is CASSFKSMNTEAFF. The CDR3 DNA sequence: TGTGCCAGCAGCTTTAAAAGTATGAACACTGAAGCTTTCTTT. The full variable domain, with the rest looked up from reference TRBV7-9 and TRBJ1-1, is DTGVSQNPRHKITKRGQNVTFRCDPISEHNRLYWYRQTLGQGPEFLTYFQNEAQLEKSRLLSDRFSAERPKGSFSTLEIQRTEQGDSAMYLCASSFKSMNTEAFFGQGTRLTVV.

J is TRBJ1-2 and V is TRBV15, with 7 nucleotides matching TRBD1. The CDR3 consists of 16 residues. The junction had 9 bases not matched to a gene; V was cut back by 1 base and J by 4 bases. Germline V lookup: CDR1 LNHNV, CDR2 YYDKDF (reference sequence). CDR3 residues: CATSRVDRVSVYGYTF. The CDR3 DNA reads as TGTGCCACCAGCAGAGTAGACAGGGTGTCGGTCTATGGCTACACCTTC.

J is TRBJ2-7 and V is TRBV5-1, with 7 bases that match TRBD2. J gave up 6 bases and V 2 bases, and 8 bases lay outside the gene matches. The CDR3 runs to 14 residues. Germline V CDR1 and CDR2: SGHRS, YFSETQ. Here the CDR3 reads CASSFGGEIVEQYF. CDR3 sequence (DNA): TGCGCCAGCAGCTTTGGGGGGGAAATTGTCGAGCAGTACTTC.

This clone was seen a handful of times. The chain employs TRBV7-9 and TRBJ2-7; TRBD1 matches 7 bases. The CDR3 spans 13 residues. The junction had 9 bases not matched to a gene; V was cut back by 6 bases and J by 7 bases. Germline lookup yields CDR1 SEHNR and CDR2 FQNEAQ (reference sequence). CDR3 region: CASRGTGAEEQYF. The CDR3 coding sequence is TGTGCCAGCAGAGGTACAGGGGCGGAAGAGCAGTACTTC.